This T cell receptor beta chain was found in a study of CD8+CD57+ T cells in acquired aplastic anemia (dated by TCRdb to the late 2010s). Looking at the study overall: A mean of 3.2 ug of DNA, ranging from roughly 0.2 to 27.4 ug, was extracted from sorted CD4+ and CD8+ cells. CD8+CD57+ expansion was defined as frequency above the mean frequency observed in healthy subjects.

Expansion of CD8+CD57+ cells had been shown by flow cytometry in the patients chosen for sequencing. All patients had severe acquired aplastic anemia diagnosed by International Study of Aplastic Anemia and Agranulocytosis and Camitta criteria. At the time blood was sampled, none of the patients had received any therapy. TCR repertoires of sorted CD4+ and CD8+ blood T cells from severe aplastic anemia patients and healthy subjects were deep-sequenced in the study. In the USA, patient enrollment took place under clinicaltrials.gov protocols 00001620, 01623167, 00001397, 00071045, 00081523 and 00961064. Ficoll-Paque density gradient centrifugation was used to isolate peripheral blood mononuclear cells. Before DNA extraction, CD4+ and CD8+ T cells were sorted with FACS or magnetic beads. From the cysteine up to the phenylalanine, the CDR3 has a length of 13 residues. The CDR3 DNA has 39 bases and is translated from base 1. From a lookup of the germline V gene, CDR1 and CDR2 are SNHLY and FYNNEI. Clipping removes 6 bases from V and 4 bases from J, with 2 as the unmatched junction base count.

Genomic DNA served as template for TCR beta VDJ combination and CDR3 sequence profiling. An Illumina HiSeq 2000 was the platform used for TCR repertoire sequencing. The original methods were these. TRBV/TRBJ rearrangement plots, CDR3 size and DJ length profiles, and Simpson's diversity index were used to assess repertoires. The most abundant DNA sequence in the deep sequencing data was taken as the immunodominant clone. CDR3 amino acid sequences were screened for sharing across subjects and compared with published repertoires and the VDJdb database. TCRdb handled the public reads itself, with Q25 trimming in fastp and clone calling in MiXCR, and kept productive beta chains. Under each unique CDR3 protein, matching rows form one entry showing the most common genes and DNA. TCRdb, rather than the study authors, made the V and J calls. The sample data list under 200,000 distinct CDR3 sequences, and around 50% of these were observed just once. Roughly 2.8% of the sample is held by the ten biggest clonotypes.

Study-wide conclusions, independent of this receptor: Roughly 30 CD8+ CDR3 sequences were shared between patients and controls but appeared highly expressed in patients and within their immunodominant clones. Patients and healthy controls showed no significant difference in CD8+ Simpson's diversity (P=0.060).

Notes on this clonotype: The specificity of this receptor is unknown. No base qualities exist here, and no much larger clone lies one base off it.

Input material: sorted CD4+, CD8+, or CD8+CD57+ T cells (not recorded which) from PBMCs. This clonotype was sampled from a human donor with aplastic anemia. The receptor chain draws on TRBV2 and TRBJ1-5, and TRBD1 matches 8 of the central bases. This receptor has the CDR3 CASRGQVNQPQHF. The DNA is as follows: TGTGCCAGCAGGGGACAGGTAAATCAGCCCCAGCATTTT.